The rows below give T cell receptor beta chains drawn from one sample of a study of OX40 agonist ivuxolimab in advanced cancers. The protocol was immunoSEQ multiplex PCR, while the TCRdb copy is restricted to in-frame clones and leaves out a portion. The sample includes some 96,000 clones, approximately 83% seen only once; the top ten take roughly 1.5%. This specimen was CD4+ or CD8+ T cells sorted from blood, taken in a trial of the OX40 agonist ivuxolimab. These receptors were taken from an adult with an advanced solid tumor such as melanoma, head and neck, liver or kidney cancer. The CDR3 runs from the conserved cysteine through the conserved F or W. A D gene is named only where the DNA matches it firmly. Size is stated for part of the rows, as once, few or many counts, or as a class when the clone is expanded.

d_gene	v_gene	j_gene	abundance	CDR3aa	CDR3nt
TRBD1	TRBV13	TRBJ1-2	once	CASSLNRGHLAADYGYTF	TGTGCCAGCAGCTTAAACAGGGGGCACCTCGCCGCCGACTATGGCTACACCTTC
NA	TRBV4-2	TRBJ2-7	NA	CASSQGPEGVDEQYF	TGTGCCAGCAGCCAAGGTCCGGAAGGGGTCGACGAGCAGTACTTC
TRBD2	TRBV6-6	TRBJ2-1	NA	CASSYASGGAGEQFF	TGTGCCAGCAGTTACGCTAGCGGGGGGGCGGGTGAGCAGTTCTTC
TRBD1	TRBV4-3	TRBJ2-2	NA	CASSQDRTGDEAGELFF	TGCGCCAGCAGCCAAGACAGGACAGGGGATGAGGCCGGGGAGCTGTTTTTT
NA	TRBV2	TRBJ2-1	few	CASTLGAENEQFF	TGTGCCAGCACCTTGGGGGCCGAAAATGAGCAGTTCTTC
TRBD1	TRBV7-2	TRBJ1-6	NA	CASSPGLRGLVSPLHF	TGTGCCAGCAGCCCTGGTTTAAGGGGGCTTGTTTCACCCCTCCACTTT
NA	TRBV18	TRBJ1-3	NA	CASSPGSPGNTIYF	TGTGCCAGCTCACCAGGGAGCCCTGGAAACACCATATATTTT
TRBD1	TRBV5-1	TRBJ1-3	NA	CASSSGQGSSGNTIYF	TGCGCCAGCAGCTCTGGACAGGGGAGTTCTGGAAACACCATATATTTT
NA	TRBV7-9	TRBJ1-5	NA	CASSLEYSNQPQHF	TGTGCCAGCAGCTTAGAATATAGCAATCAGCCCCAGCATTTT
NA	TRBV7-8	TRBJ2-7	once	CASSTNSGYEQYF	TGTGCCAGCAGCACCAACTCGGGCTACGAGCAGTACTTC
NA	TRBV7-8	TRBJ1-2	NA	CASSEDRGYGYTF	TGTGCCAGCAGCGAGGACAGAGGATATGGCTACACCTTC
NA	TRBV5-6	TRBJ1-1	NA	CASSLTFSTGNTEAFF	TGTGCCAGCAGCCTGACTTTTTCGACAGGGAACACTGAAGCTTTCTTT
TRBD1	TRBV6-4	TRBJ2-1	NA	CASSDSLGTVNEQFF	TGTGCCAGCAGTGACTCCTTAGGGACAGTCAATGAGCAGTTCTTC
TRBD1	TRBV15	TRBJ1-5	NA	CATSVQGANNQPQHF	TGTGCCACCAGCGTACAGGGGGCAAACAATCAGCCCCAGCATTTT
NA	TRBV10-3	TRBJ1-2	NA	CAISEVHGPRGYTF	TGTGCCATCAGTGAGGTGCACGGCCCTAGGGGCTACACCTTC
NA	TRBV5-1	TRBJ2-2	NA	CASSLGSGELFF	TGCGCCAGCAGCTTGGGGTCCGGGGAGCTGTTTTTT
TRBD2	TRBV28	TRBJ2-7	NA	CASSPGVAGVLEQYF	TGTGCCAGCAGTCCCGGAGTAGCGGGGGTCCTGGAGCAGTACTTC
NA	TRBV9	TRBJ1-6	few	CASSVAIREDSPLHF	TGTGCCAGCAGCGTAGCTATCAGGGAGGACTCACCCCTCCACTTT